These 28 T cell receptor beta chains originate from one sample sequenced in a study of blood T cell repertoires in COVID-19. Only in-frame clones appear in the TCRdb table, and some are missing; sequencing was by immunoSEQ multiplex PCR. The table records approximately 65,000 clones, around 90% of them present only once. Sequencing input: peripheral blood. The receptors stem from a man aged 50 to 60 with COVID-19, enrolled during active disease.

This chain uses TRBV6-2 or TRBV6-3 with TRBJ2-7; TRBD1 matches at 8 bases. J gave up 7 bases and V 4 bases, and 15 bases lay outside the gene matches. CDR1 MNHEY and CDR2 SVGEGT come from the germline V gene. The CDR3 loop spans 16 amino acids. For the CDR3, the DNA is TGTGCCAGCAGTTTACCCGGGACAGGCTCTATTCGGGAGCAGTACTTC. Protein: CASSLPGTGSIREQYF.

V and J are TRBV11-2 and TRBJ2-3, with 9 bases identical to TRBD1. This CDR3 is 17 amino acids long. Germline-derived CDR1 and CDR2 are SGHAT and FQNNGV. Trimming at V came to 0 bases and at J to 5 bases, leaving 9 bases not matched to a gene. CDR3 in amino acids: CASSLDYRDRAGDTQYF. The CDR3 DNA reads TGTGCCAGCAGCTTAGACTATAGGGACAGGGCCGGAGATACGCAGTATTTT. The whole variable domain, remainder taken from reference TRBV11-2 and TRBJ2-3, is EAGVAQSPRYKIIEKRQSVAFWCNPISGHATLYWYQQILGQGPKLLIQFQNNGVVDDSQLPKDRFSAERLKGVDSTLKIQPAKLEDSAVYLCASSLDYRDRAGDTQYFGPGTRLTVL.

Regarding this clone: Other DNA sequences in the sample encode the same CDR3. The rearrangement joins TRBV3-1 (or the pseudogene TRBV3-2) to TRBJ1-1; possibly TRBD1 for D (5 bases). V shed 2 bases and J shed 4 bases, with 11 bases lying between them. The germline CDR1 and CDR2 sequences are LGHDT and YNNKEL (reference sequence). There are 14 residues in the CDR3. CDR3 residues: CASSQPGGGTEAFF. The CDR3 nucleotides read TGTGCCAGCAGCCAACCTGGGGGGGGCACTGAAGCTTTCTTT.

This rearrangement joins TRBV9 to TRBJ1-2; 10 positions match TRBD1. Per the germline V gene, CDR1 is SGDLS and CDR2 is YYNGEE. This CDR3 region has 17 residues. Germline trimming cut 4 bases from V and 0 bases from J; bases unmatched to any gene: 9. The CDR3: CASSSRDRGFANYGYTF. The CDR3 bases are TGTGCCAGCAGCTCCCGGGACAGGGGTTTTGCTAACTATGGCTACACCTTC.

The chain uses TRBV7-2 and TRBJ1-1, with no clear D. CDR1 is SGHTA, CDR2 FQGNSA, per germline. CDR3 length: 14 residues. Trimming took off 4 bases at V and 4 bases at J, with 13 bases between the two ends. In DNA form, the CDR3 reads TGTGCCAGCAGCTCCGACATCCCTGGCACTGAAGCTTTCTTT. Protein sequence: CASSSDIPGTEAFF.

The J gene is TRBJ1-5, the V gene TRBV6-6; possibly TRBD1 for D (6 bases). This CDR3 region has 15 residues. The V end lost 4 bases, the J end lost 7 bases, and 17 bases lay between the germline ends. Germline V gene lookup returns CDR1 MNHNY and CDR2 SVGAGI (reference sequence). The CDR3 reads CASSSSDRSGQPQHF. The CDR3 region has the DNA TGTGCCAGCAGTTCCAGTGACAGGTCGGGGCAGCCCCAGCATTTT.

The J gene is TRBJ1-4, the V gene TRBV7-9; 9 bases fit TRBD1. J was trimmed by 5 bases and V by 5 bases; bases with no gene match: 3. The germline CDR1 and CDR2 sequences are SEHNR and FQNEAQ (reference sequence). This CDR3 contains 14 residues. The CDR3 here is CASSLGTGNEKLFF. CDR3 DNA sequence: TGTGCCAGCAGCCTCGGGACAGGGAATGAAAAACTGTTTTTT.

A few counts support this clone. This sequence joins TRBV30 and TRBJ1-4, with a possible D match to TRBD1 (5 bases). The germline V gene has CDR1 GTSNPN and CDR2 SVGIG (reference sequence). CDR3 length: 14 residues. V shed 3 bases and J shed 14 bases, with 22 bases lying between them. The CDR3 DNA reads as TGTGCCTGGAGCCTGGGAGGGGTAGGTCAAGGGCTGTTTTTT. Its translation: CAWSLGGVGQGLFF.

This chain links TRBV11-2 with TRBJ1-1; no reliable D call. Germline V lookup: CDR1 SGHAT, CDR2 FQNNGV. Trimming removed 5 bases at V and 0 bases at J, with 22 bases between. The CDR3 runs 18 residues. The CDR3 region is CASSSIAGFWSMNTEAFF. The CDR3 DNA follows: TGTGCCAGCAGCAGTATAGCGGGATTTTGGAGCATGAACACTGAAGCTTTCTTT.

This chain links TRBV4-1 with TRBJ1-2, with a possible D match to TRBD1 (6 bases). Trimming stripped 3 bases from V and 7 bases from J, with 12 bases between. Germline CDR1 is MGHRA and CDR2 is YSYEKL. The length of the CDR3 is 13 residues. The CDR3: CASSHYRVPGYTF. The CDR3 DNA reads as TGCGCCAGCAGCCACTACAGGGTCCCTGGCTACACCTTC.

The J gene is TRBJ2-2, the V gene TRBV19; 7 positions agree with TRBD2. The germline CDR1 and CDR2 sequences are LNHDA and SQIVND (reference sequence). J was trimmed by 4 bases and V by 3 bases; bases with no gene match: 5. The CDR3 runs 15 residues. The CDR3 DNA reads TGTGCCAGTAGTATTGGGTCTAGCGGCACCGGGGAGCTGTTTTTT. It codes for CASSIGSSGTGELFF.

The V and J genes are TRBV6-1 and TRBJ1-1, with D perhaps TRBD1 (6 bases). Germline loops: CDR1 MNHNS, CDR2 SASEGT. The CDR3 has 14 residues. V was cut by 3 bases and J by 4 bases, with 12 bases left in between. The CDR3 nucleotides are TGTGCCAGCAGTGAGTTGGGGGCGCGCACTGAAGCTTTCTTT. Amino acids: CASSELGARTEAFF.

This chain links TRBV6-5 with TRBJ1-2; D is possibly TRBD1 (5 bases). Between the trimmed V and J ends, which lost 2 bases and 5 bases, there was a span of 15 bases. The CDR3 covers 15 residues. Germline V CDR1 and CDR2: MNHEY, SVGAGI. The CDR3 DNA is TGTGCCAGCAGTTACCGCCTGACAGTGGGTTATGGCTACACCTTC. Amino acid sequence: CASSYRLTVGYGYTF.

This clone was picked up one time. The gene calls are TRBV18 and TRBJ2-1, with 10 bases aligning to TRBD2. This CDR3 is built from 15 residues. The trim removed 6 bases at V and 5 bases at J, leaving 7 bases unmatched. Germline-derived CDR1 and CDR2 are KGHSH and LQKENI. As DNA, the CDR3 is TGTGCCAGCTCGCCCCTAGCGGGAGCGAACAATGAGCAGTTCTTC. It yields the protein CASSPLAGANNEQFF.

The chain joins TRBV29-1 to TRBJ1-2; no clear D gene. The germline V and J ends were trimmed by 3 bases and 5 bases, with 13 bases remaining between them. Germline CDR1 and CDR2: SQVTM and ANQGSEA. The CDR3 is made up of 13 amino acids. The CDR3 DNA reads TGCAGCGTTGACGTAGGGAGCGGATATGGCTACACCTTC. Protein sequence: CSVDVGSGYGYTF. Full variable domain (rest looked up from reference TRBV29-1 and TRBJ1-2): SAVISQKPSRDICQRGTSLTIQCQVDSQVTMMFWYRQQPGQSLTLIATANQGSEATYESGFVIDKFPISRPNLTFSTLTVSNMSPEDSSIYLCSVDVGSGYGYTFGSGTRLTVV.

The chain employs TRBV28 and TRBJ1-5; 7 bases line up with TRBD1. The germline V gene encodes CDR1 MDHEN and CDR2 SYDVKM. The CDR3 runs 14 residues. V trimming: 7 bases; J trimming: 1 base; junction bases outside the gene matches: 4. DNA of the CDR3: TGTGCCAGCATCCAACAGGGGAGCAATCAGCCCCAGCATTTT. Its protein product is CASIQQGSNQPQHF.

The rearrangement joins TRBV6-6 to TRBJ1-1, with 8 nucleotides matching TRBD1. Germline-derived CDR1 and CDR2 are MNHNY and SVGAGI (reference sequence). The V gene end was trimmed by 5 bases and the J gene end by 4 bases; junction bases not matched to a gene: 6. The CDR3 is made up of 14 amino acids. In nucleotides, the CDR3 is TGTGCCAGCAGTGACGGGACAGGAGTCACTGAAGCTTTCTTT. This codes for CASSDGTGVTEAFF.

V and J are TRBV6-2 or TRBV6-3 and TRBJ2-5, with TRBD2 matching 9 bases. The CDR3 has 17 residues. The germline gives CDR1 MNHEY, CDR2 SVGEGT. Losses at the gene ends were 0 bases for V and 5 bases for J; bases not matched to a gene: 10. For the CDR3, the DNA is TGTGCCAGCAGTTACTCGAGACTTAGCGGGAGATTGGAGACCCAGTACTTC. It translates to CASSYSRLSGRLETQYF.

This clone has just a few counts. This chain connects TRBV6-4 to TRBJ1-6; D is ambiguous. Germline V gene sequence: CDR1 MRHNA, CDR2 SNTAGT. The CDR3 covers 14 residues. Trimming pared 2 bases from V and 7 bases from J, leaving 9 bases between. The CDR3 DNA reads as TGTGCCAGCAGTGACAACAGTTTGAATTCACCCCTCCACTTT. The encoded protein is CASSDNSLNSPLHF.

Remarks on this clone: Mismatch with germline at one junction end may stem from a read error. V gene TRBV20-1 combines with J gene TRBJ1-1, with D maybe TRBD1 (6 bases). The CDR3 sequence is 12 residues long. Germline assignment: CDR1 DFQATT and CDR2 SNEGSKA (reference sequence). The CDR3 sequence: CSASRGNAEAFF. The CDR3 DNA follows: TGCAGTGCTAGTAGGGGGAACGCTGAAGCTTTCTTT.

This clone has just one count. V and J are TRBV9 and TRBJ2-7; 11 bases map to TRBD1. Germline trimming cut 3 bases from V and 6 bases from J; bases unmatched to any gene: 2. Germline V gene sequence: CDR1 SGDLS, CDR2 YYNGEE. CDR3 length equals 13 residues. The DNA for the CDR3 is TGTGCCAGCAGCGCAGGGACAGGGGGCGAGCAGTACTTC. Translating gives CASSAGTGGEQYF.

The rearrangement uses TRBV7-8 and TRBJ1-5; D call uncertain. V was trimmed by 2 bases and J by 5 bases, leaving 7 bases between them. The CDR3 extends over 13 amino acids. The germline gives CDR1 SGHVS, CDR2 FQNEAQ. The CDR3 DNA follows: TGTGCCAGCAGCTTAAACGGAGATCAGCCCCAGCATTTT. Translation gives CASSLNGDQPQHF. The whole variable domain, remainder taken from reference TRBV7-8 and TRBJ1-5, is GAGVSQSPRYKVAKRGQDVALRCDPISGHVSLFWYQQALGQGPEFLTYFQNEAQLDKSGLPSDRFFAERPEGSVSTLKIQRTQQEDSAVYLCASSLNGDQPQHFGDGTRLSIL.

This sequence joins TRBV28 and TRBJ1-2; D is unclear. V was clipped by 6 bases and J by 2 bases, with 13 bases between them. The CDR3 spans 14 residues. Germline CDR1 reads MDHEN; CDR2 reads SYDVKM. The CDR3 here is CASSPVPGNYGYTF. CDR3 coding DNA: TGTGCCAGCAGCCCCGTTCCGGGGAACTATGGCTACACCTTC.

Here the CDR3 reads CASSRTGGSSAGGNHEQYF. The CDR3 region has the DNA TGTGCCAGTAGTCGGACAGGGGGCTCCTCAGCGGGAGGGAACCACGAGCAGTACTTC. The J gene is TRBJ2-7, the V gene TRBV19, with D possibly being TRBD1 (11 bases). This CDR3 has 19 residues. Germline V CDR1 and CDR2: LNHDA, SQIVND (reference sequence). Trimming took off 5 bases at V and 5 bases at J, with 31 bases between the two ends.

This chain uses TRBV12-3 or TRBV12-4 with TRBJ2-7, with 7 positions matching TRBD2. Germline trimming cut 5 bases from V and 2 bases from J; bases unmatched to any gene: 3. The CDR3 loop spans 13 amino acids. Here the CDR3 DNA reads TGTGCCAGCAGTAGGGGACTACCCTACGAGCAGTACTTC. Translation: CASSRGLPYEQYF.

This chain links TRBV6-1 with TRBJ2-5; TRBD1 matches at 11 bases. This CDR3 has 15 residues. Germline trimming cut 3 bases from V and 2 bases from J; bases unmatched to any gene: 2. The germline V gene encodes CDR1 MNHNS and CDR2 SASEGT. CDR3 sequence (DNA): TGTGCCAGCAGTGATCGGGACAGGGGGCAAGAGACCCAGTACTTC. Translation: CASSDRDRGQETQYF.

This chain uses TRBV20-1 with TRBJ1-1; 8 nucleotides match TRBD1. V was clipped by 3 bases and J by 10 bases; unmatched bases: 4. The germline gives CDR1 DFQATT, CDR2 SNEGSKA (reference sequence). This CDR3 contains 11 residues. The CDR3 bases are TGCAGTGCTAGCCCCGGACAGGGAGCTTTCTTT. Translation: CSASPGQGAFF.

This rearrangement joins TRBV15 to TRBJ2-7, with a weak D call TRBD1 (6 bases). Germline V gene sequence: CDR1 LNHNV, CDR2 YYDKDF (reference sequence). Trimming took 9 bases from V and 3 from J, leaving 15 bases between them. The CDR3 loop spans 13 amino acids. For the CDR3, the DNA is TGTGCCACAGCTCCTTGGGACATCTACGAGCAGTACTTC. Its protein product is CATAPWDIYEQYF.